Sequencing of this T cell receptor beta chain was carried out in a study of blood T cell repertoires in COVID-19. Study background: Acute-phase and convalescent COVID-19 samples originated in the United States, Italy and Spain. T cells, B-cell-depleted T cells, or PBMCs supplied cDNA or gDNA.

The method was immunoSEQ multiplex PCR; TCRdb's version includes in-frame clones alone and lacks a portion of them. The data show 400,000 to 550,000 clones, with around 89% seen just once and roughly 4% held by the top ten. The germline V gene encodes CDR1 SQVTM and CDR2 ANQGSEA. The CDR3 consists of 13 residues. V lost 2 bases, J lost 4 bases, and 12 bases lay in between. The rearrangement uses TRBV29-1 and TRBJ2-7; D might be TRBD1 (6 bases). The sample comprised peripheral blood. This sequence was found in a woman aged 30 to 39 with acute or convalescent COVID-19. The CDR3 loop is CSVESQGRYEQYF. The CDR3 coding sequence is TGCAGCGTTGAAAGCCAGGGGCGGTACGAGCAGTACTTC.